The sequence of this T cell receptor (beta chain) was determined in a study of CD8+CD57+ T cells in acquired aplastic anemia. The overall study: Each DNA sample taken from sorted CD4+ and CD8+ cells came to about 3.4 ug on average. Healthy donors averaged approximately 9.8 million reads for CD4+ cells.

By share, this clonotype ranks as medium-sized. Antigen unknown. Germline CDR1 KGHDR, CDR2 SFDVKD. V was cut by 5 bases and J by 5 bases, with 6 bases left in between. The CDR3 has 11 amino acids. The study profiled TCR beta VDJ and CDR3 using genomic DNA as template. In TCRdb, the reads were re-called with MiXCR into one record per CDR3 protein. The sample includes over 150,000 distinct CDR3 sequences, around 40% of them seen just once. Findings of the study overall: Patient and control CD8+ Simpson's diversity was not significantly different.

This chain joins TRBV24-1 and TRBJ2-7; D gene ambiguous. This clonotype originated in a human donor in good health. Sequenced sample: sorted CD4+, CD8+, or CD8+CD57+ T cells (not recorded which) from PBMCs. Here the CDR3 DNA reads TGTGCCACCAGTGTTCGGGACGAGCAGTACTTC. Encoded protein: CATSVRDEQYF.